At least ten counts were recorded for the clone carrying this T cell receptor beta chain. What it recognizes is unknown. TCRdb called the RACE reads again in MiXCR, with one record for every CDR3 protein. The sample lists more than 250,000 distinct CDR3 sequences; 7.5% to 10% were seen once. The time point was: pre-sensitization, week 0. Specified treatment: therapeutic diphenylcyclopropenone sensitization with weekly scalp DPC. Unfractionated whole blood yielded total RNA. This sample was included in a study of human T cells and chemical hapten exposure. Across the whole study: Small discrepancies in pooled library volume mainly accounted for the varying TCR yields per sample. General study points: In comparison with controls, expanded TCRs gave rise to a significantly larger number of large CDR3 similarity clusters.

This clonotype was obtained from a woman aged 40 to 50 with alopecia areata. Some clones in this sample may be carry-over from other donors' samples. The sample in question was whole blood, obtained in connection with sensitization to the hapten diphenylcyclopropenone (DPC).

For the CDR3, the DNA is TGCAGCGTTCGTTCAGGGGTTCTGGAAGAAAAACTGTTTTTT. This encodes CSVRSGVLEEKLFF. The genes are TRBV29-1 and TRBJ1-4, with a weak D call TRBD1 (6 bases). The CDR3 is made up of 14 amino acids. V lost 5 bases to trimming and J lost 8 bases, with 18 bases between them. The germline V gene encodes CDR1 SQVTM and CDR2 ANQGSEA.